Described below is a single T cell receptor beta chain sequence and its context. Clones were sequenced by immunoSEQ multiplex PCR, and TCRdb holds only the in-frame ones, with some missing. Here the sample spans 140,000 or so clones, roughly 88% being singletons. This record belongs to a study of blood T cell repertoires in COVID-19. Germline CDR1 reads SGHRS; CDR2 reads YFSETQ. Trimming at V came to 3 bases and at J to 5 bases, leaving 13 bases not matched to a gene. The CDR3 length is 17 residues. Material: peripheral blood. The receptor was isolated from a woman in her forties or fifties with acute or convalescent COVID-19. The chain recombines TRBV5-1 with TRBJ2-3; 9 bases map to TRBD2. The CDR3 DNA sequence: TGCGCCAGCAGCTGGAGGGCGACTAGCGGCTCGGAAGATACGCAGTATTTT. Amino acid sequence: CASSWRATSGSEDTQYF.